The present TCR beta chain was sequenced within a study of T cell repertoires in cytomegalovirus infection. With regard to this clonotype: Its antigen is unidentified.

TCRdb processed the reads anew with MiXCR; each CDR3 protein has one entry. The profile shows around 630,000 distinct CDR3 sequences, 20% to 25% of them singletons. Germline CDR1 is SGHKS and CDR2 is YYEKEE (reference sequence). The V and J ends lost 4 bases and 5 bases respectively, with 9 bases between them. The CDR3 is made up of 12 amino acids. Study observations and caveats: Frequencies of public TCR beta families were cumulated, and this identified carriers of CMV plus the relevant HLA.

The chain joins TRBV5-5 to TRBJ2-5; D remains ambiguous. Sequences were obtained from CD8+ T cells from PBMCs. The TCR comes from a human donor in good health (CMV status not recorded). Some clones in this sample may be carry-over from other donors' samples. CDR3 DNA sequence: TGTGCCAGCAGCGCCTGGAGTGAGACCCAGTACTTC. It encodes CASSAWSETQYF.